This entry describes one T cell receptor beta chain. The source of the sample is a study of blood T cell repertoires in COVID-19. Study as a whole: Resolution of symptoms, clearance, or two negative PCRs was present in recovered Cohort 3 donors. The analysed material was cDNA or gDNA that came from T cells, B-cell-depleted T cells, or PBMCs. COVID-19 samples, acute and convalescent, were from the United States, Italy and Spain.

CDR3 length: 11 amino acids. V shed 5 bases and J shed 5 bases, with 6 bases lying between them. Looked up from germline, CDR1 is LNHNV and CDR2 is YYDKDF (reference sequence). Here immunoSEQ multiplex PCR was the method, and the copy in TCRdb shows in-frame clones only, minus some. The sample includes 120,000 to 150,000 clones, 75% to 90% of them seen just once. Sequencing was done on a sample of PBMCs or T cells enriched from blood (not recorded which). V and J are TRBV15 and TRBJ1-2; D is undetermined. The source is a man aged 50 to 59 in a cohort exposed to, infected with or recovered from COVID-19 (not recorded which). CDR3 residues: CATSGPYGYTF. DNA for the CDR3: TGTGCCACCAGCGGCCCGTATGGCTACACCTTC.